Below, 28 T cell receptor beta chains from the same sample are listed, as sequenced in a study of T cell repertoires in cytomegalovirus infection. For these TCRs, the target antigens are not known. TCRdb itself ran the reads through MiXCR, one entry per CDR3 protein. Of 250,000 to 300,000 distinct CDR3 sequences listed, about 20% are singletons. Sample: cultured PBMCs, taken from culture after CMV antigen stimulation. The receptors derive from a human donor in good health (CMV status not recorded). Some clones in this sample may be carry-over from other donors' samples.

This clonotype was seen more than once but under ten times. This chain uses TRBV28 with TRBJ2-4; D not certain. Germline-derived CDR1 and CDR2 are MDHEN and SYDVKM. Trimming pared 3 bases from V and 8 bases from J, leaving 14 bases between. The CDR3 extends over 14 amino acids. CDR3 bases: TGTGCCAGCAGTTTGAGTCCCGCGAAGGACATTCAGTACTTC. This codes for CASSLSPAKDIQYF.

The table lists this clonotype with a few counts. In DNA form, the CDR3 reads TGTGCCAGCAGCTTAGGCTACGCAGGCAGCCGCTACAATGAGCAGTTCTTC. This translates into CASSLGYAGSRYNEQFF. The V gene is TRBV7-8, the J gene TRBJ2-1; unclear D gene. Trimming took off 1 base at V and 3 bases at J, with 16 bases between the two ends. The CDR3 length is 17 residues. The germline V gene has CDR1 SGHVS and CDR2 FQNEAQ.

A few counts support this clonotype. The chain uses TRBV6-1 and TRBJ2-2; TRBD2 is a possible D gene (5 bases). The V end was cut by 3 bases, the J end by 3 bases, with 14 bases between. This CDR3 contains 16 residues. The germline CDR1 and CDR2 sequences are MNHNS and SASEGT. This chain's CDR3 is CASSESGPRDTGELFF. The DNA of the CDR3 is TGTGCCAGCAGTGAGAGCGGACCACGGGACACCGGGGAGCTGTTTTTT.

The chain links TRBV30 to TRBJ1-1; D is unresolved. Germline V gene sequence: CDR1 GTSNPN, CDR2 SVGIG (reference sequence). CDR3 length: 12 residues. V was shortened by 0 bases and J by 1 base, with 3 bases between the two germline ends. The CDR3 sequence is CAWSVKNTEAFF. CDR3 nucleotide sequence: TGTGCCTGGAGTGTCAAGAACACTGAAGCTTTCTTT.

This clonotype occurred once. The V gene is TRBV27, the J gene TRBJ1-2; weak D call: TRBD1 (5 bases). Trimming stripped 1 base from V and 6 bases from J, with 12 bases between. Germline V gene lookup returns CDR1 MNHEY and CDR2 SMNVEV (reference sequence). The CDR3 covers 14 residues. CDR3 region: CASSLFGGDDGYTF. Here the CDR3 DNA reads TGTGCCAGCAGTTTATTCGGAGGGGATGATGGCTACACCTTC.

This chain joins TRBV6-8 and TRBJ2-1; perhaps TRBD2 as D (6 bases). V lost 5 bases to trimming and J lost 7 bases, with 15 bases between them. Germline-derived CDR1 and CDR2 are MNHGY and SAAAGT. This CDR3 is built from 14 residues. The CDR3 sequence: CASSRGLALNEQFF. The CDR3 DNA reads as TGTGCCAGCAGTCGAGGGCTAGCGTTGAATGAGCAGTTCTTC.

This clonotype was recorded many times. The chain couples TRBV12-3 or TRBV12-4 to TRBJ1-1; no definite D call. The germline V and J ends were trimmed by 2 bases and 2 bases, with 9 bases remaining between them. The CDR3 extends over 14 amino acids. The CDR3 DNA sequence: TGTGCCAGCAGTTTACTTATTATAAACACTGAAGCTTTCTTT. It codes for CASSLLIINTEAFF.

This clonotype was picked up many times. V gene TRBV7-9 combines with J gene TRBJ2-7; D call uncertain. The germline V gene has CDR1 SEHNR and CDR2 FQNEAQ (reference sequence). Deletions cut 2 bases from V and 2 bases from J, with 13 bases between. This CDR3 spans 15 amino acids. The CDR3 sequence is CASSLTQVPTYEQYF. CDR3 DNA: TGTGCCAGCAGCTTAACCCAGGTCCCTACCTACGAGCAGTACTTC.

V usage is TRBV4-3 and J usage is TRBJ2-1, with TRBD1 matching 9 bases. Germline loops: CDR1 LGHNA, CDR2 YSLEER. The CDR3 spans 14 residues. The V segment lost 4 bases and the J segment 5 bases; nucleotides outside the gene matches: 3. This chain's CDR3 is CASSLRDRDNEQFF. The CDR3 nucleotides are TGCGCCAGCAGCCTCCGGGACAGGGACAATGAGCAGTTCTTC.

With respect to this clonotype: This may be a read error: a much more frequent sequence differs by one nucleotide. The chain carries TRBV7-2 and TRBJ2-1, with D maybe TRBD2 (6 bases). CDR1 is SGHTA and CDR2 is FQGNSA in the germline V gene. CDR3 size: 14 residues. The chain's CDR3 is CASSLIGRMNELFF. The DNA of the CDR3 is TGTGCCAGCAGCTTGATAGGGAGGATGAATGAGCTGTTCTTC.

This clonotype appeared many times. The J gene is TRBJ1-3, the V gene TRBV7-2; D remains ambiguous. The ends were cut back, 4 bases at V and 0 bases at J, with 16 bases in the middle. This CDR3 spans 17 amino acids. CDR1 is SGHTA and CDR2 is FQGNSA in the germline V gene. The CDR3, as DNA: TGTGCCAGCAGCTCGAAGGTTCTGGGCCTCTCTGGAAACACCATATATTTT. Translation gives CASSSKVLGLSGNTIYF.

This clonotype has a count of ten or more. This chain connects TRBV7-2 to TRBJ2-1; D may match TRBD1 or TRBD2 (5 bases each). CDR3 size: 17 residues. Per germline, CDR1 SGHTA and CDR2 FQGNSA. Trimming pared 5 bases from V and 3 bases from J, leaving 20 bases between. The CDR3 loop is CASSPQGEAAYYNEQFF. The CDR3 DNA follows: TGTGCCAGCAGCCCCCAGGGCGAAGCGGCTTACTACAATGAGCAGTTCTTC.

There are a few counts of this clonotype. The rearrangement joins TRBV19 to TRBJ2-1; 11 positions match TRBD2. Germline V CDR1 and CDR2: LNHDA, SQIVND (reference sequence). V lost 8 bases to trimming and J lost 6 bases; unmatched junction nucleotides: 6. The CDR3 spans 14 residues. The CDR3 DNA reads TGTGCCAGTGGGTTAGCGGGAGGGAGCAATGAGCAGTTCTTC. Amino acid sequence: CASGLAGGSNEQFF.

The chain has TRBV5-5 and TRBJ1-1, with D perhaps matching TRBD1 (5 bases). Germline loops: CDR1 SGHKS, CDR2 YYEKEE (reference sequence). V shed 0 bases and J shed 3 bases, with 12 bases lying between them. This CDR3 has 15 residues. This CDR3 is CASSLAGREDTEAFF. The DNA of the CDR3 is TGTGCCAGCAGCTTGGCGGGACGGGAGGACACTGAAGCTTTCTTT. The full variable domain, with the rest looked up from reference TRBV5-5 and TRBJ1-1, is DAGVTQSPTHLIKTRGQQVTLRCSPISGHKSVSWYQQVLGQGPQFIFQYYEKEERGRGNFPDRFSARQFPNYSSELNVNALLLGDSALYLCASSLAGREDTEAFFGQGTRLTVV.

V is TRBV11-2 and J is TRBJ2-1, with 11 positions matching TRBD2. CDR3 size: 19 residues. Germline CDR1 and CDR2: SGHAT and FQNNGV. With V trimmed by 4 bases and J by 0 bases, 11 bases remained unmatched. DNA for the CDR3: TGTGCCAGCAGCTGGGACCCGGGACTAGCGGTAAGCTCCTACAATGAGCAGTTCTTC. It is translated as CASSWDPGLAVSSYNEQFF.

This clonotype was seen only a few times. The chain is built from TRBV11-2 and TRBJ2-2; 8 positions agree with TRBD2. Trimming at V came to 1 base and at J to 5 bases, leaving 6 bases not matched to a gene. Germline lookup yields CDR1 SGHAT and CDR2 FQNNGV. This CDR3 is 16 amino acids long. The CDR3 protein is CASSLARTSLTGELFF. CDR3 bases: TGTGCCAGCAGCTTAGCCAGGACTAGCTTGACCGGGGAGCTGTTTTTT.

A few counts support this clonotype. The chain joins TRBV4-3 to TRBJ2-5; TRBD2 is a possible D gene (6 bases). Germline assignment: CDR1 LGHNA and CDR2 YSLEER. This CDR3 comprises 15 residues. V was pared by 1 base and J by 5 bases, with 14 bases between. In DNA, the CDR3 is TGCGCCAGCAGCCAAGTAGGGGCTGGAGGGGAGACCCAGTACTTC. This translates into CASSQVGAGGETQYF.

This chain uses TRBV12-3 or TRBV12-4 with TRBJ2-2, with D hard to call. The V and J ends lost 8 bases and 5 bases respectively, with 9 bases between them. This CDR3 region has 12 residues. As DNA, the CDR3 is TGTGCCAGCCGCTTGGGTACCGGGGAGCTGTTTTTT. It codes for CASRLGTGELFF.

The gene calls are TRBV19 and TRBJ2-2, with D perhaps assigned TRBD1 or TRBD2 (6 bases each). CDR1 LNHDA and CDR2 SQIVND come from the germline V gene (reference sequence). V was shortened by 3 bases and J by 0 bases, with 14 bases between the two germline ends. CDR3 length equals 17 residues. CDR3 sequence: CASSIGTGGANTGELFF. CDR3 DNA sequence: TGTGCCAGTAGTATTGGTACCGGGGGCGCGAACACCGGGGAGCTGTTTTTT.

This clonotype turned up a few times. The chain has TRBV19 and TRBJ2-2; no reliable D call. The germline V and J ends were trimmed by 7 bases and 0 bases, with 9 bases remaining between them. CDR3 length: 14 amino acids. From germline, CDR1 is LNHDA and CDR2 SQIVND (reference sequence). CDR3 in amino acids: CASTTDPNTGELFF. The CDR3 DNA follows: TGTGCCAGTACGACGGACCCGAACACCGGGGAGCTGTTTTTT.

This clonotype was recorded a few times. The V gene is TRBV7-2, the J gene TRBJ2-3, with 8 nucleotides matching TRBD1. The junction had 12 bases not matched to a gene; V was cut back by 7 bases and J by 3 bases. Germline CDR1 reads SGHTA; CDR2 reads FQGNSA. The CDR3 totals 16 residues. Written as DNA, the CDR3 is TGTGCCAGCACCTTGGACAGGGCGAGAGGAACAGATACGCAGTATTTT. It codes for CASTLDRARGTDTQYF. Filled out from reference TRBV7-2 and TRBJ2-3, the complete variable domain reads GAGVSQSPSNKVTEKGKDVELRCDPISGHTALYWYRQSLGQGLEFLIYFQGNSAPDKSGLPSDRFSAERTGGSVSTLTIQRTQQEDSAVYLCASTLDRARGTDTQYFGPGTRLTVL.

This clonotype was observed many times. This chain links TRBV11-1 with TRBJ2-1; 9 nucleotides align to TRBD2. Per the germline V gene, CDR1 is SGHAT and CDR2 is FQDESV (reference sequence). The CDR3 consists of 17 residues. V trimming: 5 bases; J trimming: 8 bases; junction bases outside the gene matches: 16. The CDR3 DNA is TGTGCCAGCAGCGAAGGGATCACTAGCGGGCGGAGGGATGAGCAGTTCTTC. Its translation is CASSEGITSGRRDEQFF.

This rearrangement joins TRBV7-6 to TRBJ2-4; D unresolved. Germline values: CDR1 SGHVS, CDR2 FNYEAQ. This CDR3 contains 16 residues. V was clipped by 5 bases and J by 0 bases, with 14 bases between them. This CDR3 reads CASSPPTDLAKNIQYF. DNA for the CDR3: TGTGCCAGCAGCCCCCCGACGGATTTAGCCAAAAACATTCAGTACTTC.

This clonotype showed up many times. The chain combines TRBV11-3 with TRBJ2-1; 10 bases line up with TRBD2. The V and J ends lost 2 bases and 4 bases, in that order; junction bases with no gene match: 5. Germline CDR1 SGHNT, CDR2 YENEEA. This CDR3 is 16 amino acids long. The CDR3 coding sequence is TGTGCCAGCAGCTTAAGGACTAGCGGAGTTTACAATGAGCAGTTCTTC. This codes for CASSLRTSGVYNEQFF.

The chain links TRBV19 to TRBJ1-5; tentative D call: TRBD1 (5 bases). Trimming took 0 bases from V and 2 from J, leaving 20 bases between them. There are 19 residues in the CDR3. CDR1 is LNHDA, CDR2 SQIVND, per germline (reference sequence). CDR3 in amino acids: CASSIDFAGRPGGNQPQHF. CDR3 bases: TGTGCCAGTAGTATAGACTTTGCCGGGCGTCCGGGGGGCAATCAGCCCCAGCATTTT.

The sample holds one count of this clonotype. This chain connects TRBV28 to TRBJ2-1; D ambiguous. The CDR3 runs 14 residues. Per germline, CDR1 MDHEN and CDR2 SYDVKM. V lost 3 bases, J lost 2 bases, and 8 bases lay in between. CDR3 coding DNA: TGTGCCAGCAGTTTGGTGCGGACCTACAATGAGCAGTTCTTC. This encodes CASSLVRTYNEQFF.

The CDR3 loop is CASRPRDGGGEQYV. The CDR3 coding sequence is TGTGCCAGCAGACCGCGGGACGGGGGGGGCGAGCAGTACGTC. The rearrangement joins TRBV27 to TRBJ2-7; TRBD2 matches at 8 bases. The germline CDR1 and CDR2 sequences are MNHEY and SMNVEV (reference sequence). Trimming removed 6 bases from V and 6 bases from J; junction bases left unmatched: 10. CDR3 size: 14 residues.

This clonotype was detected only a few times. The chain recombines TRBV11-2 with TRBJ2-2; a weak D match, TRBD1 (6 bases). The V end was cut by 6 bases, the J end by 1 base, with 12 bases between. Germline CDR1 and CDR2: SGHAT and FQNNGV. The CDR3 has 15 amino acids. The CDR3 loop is CASRRPGQNTGELFF. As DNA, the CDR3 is TGTGCCAGCAGACGACCGGGACAGAACACCGGGGAGCTGTTTTTT.